This T cell receptor beta chain stems from a study of shared clonotypes between healthy human individuals. General study findings and limits: About 5% of naive CD4 clonotypes were common to a handful of donors.

Worth noting for this clone: Its antigen is unidentified.

This CDR3 has 16 amino acids. V trimming: 3 bases; J trimming: 4 bases; junction bases outside the gene matches: 10. Germline V gene sequence: CDR1 SEHNR, CDR2 FQNEAQ (reference sequence). In the original workflow: Junction-only sequences produced by ImmunoSEQ had no quality scores, so filtering differed. Produced via immunoSEQ multiplex PCR; TCRdb's table is partial and in-frame only. D and trimming were read from the DNA, whereas the V and J calls and clone size are those reported in that table. The sample yields 2 million to 2.5 million clones, approximately 93% seen once. Sequencing input: naive CD4+ T cells from PBMCs. The subset: CD45RA+ positively selected. The chain uses TRBV7-9 and TRBJ2-7, with 9 positions matching TRBD1. The sequence derives from a man younger than 30 in good health. Some clones in this sample may be carry-over from other donors' samples. The CDR3 is CASSFSPGQGIYEQYF. For the CDR3, the DNA is TGTGCCAGCAGCTTCTCTCCGGGACAGGGTATTTACGAGCAGTACTTC. Drawing the rest from reference TRBV7-9 and TRBJ2-7, the complete variable domain is DTGVSQNPRHKITKRGQNVTFRCDPISEHNRLYWYRQTLGQGPEFLTYFQNEAQLEKSRLLSDRFSAERPKGSFSTLEIQRTEQGDSAMYLCASSFSPGQGIYEQYFGPGTRLTVT.